This TCR beta chain emerged from a study of T cell clonality in common variable immunodeficiency. Both groups were predominantly of Caucasian heritage. Blood samples were heparinized, about 5 to 9 ml per donor. TCRdb keeps only in-frame clones here, not all; method: immunoSEQ multiplex PCR. The sample contains 50,000 to 65,000 clones, none of them singletons. Regarding the study as a whole: What drives increased CVID clonality needs T cell subpopulation sequencing. TCRbeta clonality was increased in CVID versus healthy controls.

This clone came up many times. Its antigen is still unknown. The CDR3 extends 3 residues past the end of the read, so its final part is completed from the germline J gene. V was clipped by 2 bases and J by 0 bases, with 14 bases between them. The CDR3 loop spans 17 amino acids. From germline, CDR1 is LNHDA and CDR2 SQIVND (reference sequence). The source is a person between 18 and 75 years old in good health. The V and J genes are TRBV19 and TRBJ1-3; D gene uncertain. The sample taken for sequencing was peripheral blood mononuclear cells. The covered CDR3 bases are TGTGCCAGTAGTATAATCGGGTCGGCTTACTCTGGAAACACC. It specifies CASSIIGSAYSGNT. The entire CDR3 sequence reads CASSIIGSAYSGNTIYF.